The subject of this entry is one T cell receptor (beta chain). The antigen remains unidentified. With 60 Vbeta and 13 Jbeta primers, the PCR was carried out. Using immunoSEQ multiplex PCR, the repertoire was profiled, and TCRdb retains in-frame clones only, with some absent. This table holds about 300,000 clones, roughly 89% found once. This entry comes from a study of cytomegalovirus exposure and HLA in healthy donors. Study-level points and caveats: Later analysis revealed greater clonal expansion in HLA-associated TCR beta chains than in equally common others. Common viral pathogens (according to a later analysis) appeared linked to several of the most significant clusters.

Trimming took 1 base from V and 8 from J; bases not matched to a gene: 7. Germline V CDR1 and CDR2: KGHSH, LQKENI. The length of the CDR3 is 16 residues. The sample consisted of PBMCs. The chain combines TRBV18 with TRBJ2-1; 11 bases match TRBD2. The clonotype comes from a man aged 35-49 years in good health and CMV-seropositive. This CDR3 reads CASSPRYTSGSYEQFF. CDR3 bases: TGTGCCAGCTCACCACGTTATACTAGCGGGAGCTATGAGCAGTTCTTC. Combining the CDR3 with reference TRBV18 and TRBJ2-1 gives the whole variable domain NAGVMQNPRHLVRRRGQEARLRCSPMKGHSHVYWYRQLPEEGLKFMVYLQKENIIDESGMPKERFSAEFPKEGPSILRIQQVVRGDSAAYFCASSPRYTSGSYEQFFGPGTRLTVL.